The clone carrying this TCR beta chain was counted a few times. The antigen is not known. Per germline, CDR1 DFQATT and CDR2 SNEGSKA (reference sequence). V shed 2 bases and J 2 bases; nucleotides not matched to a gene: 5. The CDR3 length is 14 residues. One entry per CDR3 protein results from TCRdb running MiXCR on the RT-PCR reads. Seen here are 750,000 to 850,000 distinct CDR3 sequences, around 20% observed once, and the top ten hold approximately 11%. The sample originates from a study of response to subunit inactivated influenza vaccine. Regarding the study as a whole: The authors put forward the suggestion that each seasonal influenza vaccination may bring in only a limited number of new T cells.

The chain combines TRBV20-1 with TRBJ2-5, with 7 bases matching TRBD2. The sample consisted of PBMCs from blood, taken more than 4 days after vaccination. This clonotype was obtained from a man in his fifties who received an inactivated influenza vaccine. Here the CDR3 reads CSARRSGAQETQYF. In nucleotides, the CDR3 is TGCAGTGCTAGAAGGAGCGGGGCTCAAGAGACCCAGTACTTC.